The 19 T cell receptor beta chains reported below all come from one sample, sequenced in a study of T cell responses to AZD1222 COVID-19 vaccine. The repertoire was sequenced with immunoSEQ multiplex PCR; TCRdb's copy has only in-frame clones and lacks some. The data contain 120,000 to 150,000 clones, about 90% of them singletons. Sequenced material: peripheral blood, taken 28 days after the second AZD1222 dose. Source of these receptors: an adult who received the AZD1222 COVID-19 vaccine.

The chain has TRBV7-2 and TRBJ1-1, with D perhaps matching TRBD1 (6 bases). This CDR3 comprises 14 residues. Trimming pared 6 bases from V and 7 bases from J, leaving 18 bases between. The germline V gene has CDR1 SGHTA and CDR2 FQGNSA. CDR3 DNA: TGTGCCAGCAGAAATAAACAGGGTCCGAGTGAAGCTTTCTTT. Translating gives CASRNKQGPSEAFF. Combining the CDR3 with reference TRBV7-2 and TRBJ1-1 gives the whole variable domain GAGVSQSPSNKVTEKGKDVELRCDPISGHTALYWYRQSLGQGLEFLIYFQGNSAPDKSGLPSDRFSAERTGGSVSTLTIQRTQQEDSAVYLCASRNKQGPSEAFFGQGTRLTVV.

The V call is TRBV10-3, the J call TRBJ1-2, with D possibly being TRBD1 (6 bases). Germline CDR1 and CDR2: ENHRY and SYGVKD. Trimming shortened V by 11 bases and J by 0 bases, and 31 bases separated the two germline ends. The CDR3 consists of 19 residues. The CDR3 is CAPLGRERGRQDTNYGYTF. CDR3 coding DNA: TGTGCCCCGTTGGGACGTGAACGTGGGCGACAGGATACTAACTATGGCTACACCTTC.

This clone was seen just once. The chain uses TRBV5-4 and TRBJ1-4; D remains unclear. Deletions cut 1 base from V and 8 bases from J, with 9 bases between. This CDR3 region has 13 residues. From germline, CDR1 is SGHNT and CDR2 YYREEE (reference sequence). DNA for the CDR3: TGTGCCAGCAGCTTGATACAAGGGGAAAAACTGTTTTTT. Translation gives CASSLIQGEKLFF. Drawing the rest from reference TRBV5-4 and TRBJ1-4, the complete variable domain is ETGVTQSPTHLIKTRGQQVTLRCSSQSGHNTVSWYQQALGQGPQFIFQYYREEENGRGNFPPRFSGLQFPNYSSELNVNALELDDSALYLCASSLIQGEKLFFGSGTQLSVL.

The J gene is TRBJ1-4, the V gene TRBV3-1 (or the pseudogene TRBV3-2); no firm D call. V lost 5 bases, J lost 6 bases, and 7 bases lay in between. Germline V gene data show CDR1 as LGHDT and CDR2 as YNNKEL (reference sequence). The CDR3 length is 12 residues. CDR3 sequence: CASSGSDEKLFF. The CDR3 region has the DNA TGTGCCAGCAGCGGGTCGGATGAAAAACTGTTTTTT.

The chain employs TRBV27 and TRBJ2-7, with 8 bases identical to TRBD1. The CDR3 has 14 residues. V lost 6 bases to trimming and J lost 4 bases; unmatched junction nucleotides: 8. Germline V CDR1 and CDR2: MNHEY, SMNVEV (reference sequence). CDR3 in amino acids: CASRPGTGAYEQYF. The CDR3 DNA reads as TGTGCCAGCAGACCCGGGACAGGAGCATACGAGCAGTACTTC.

This sequence joins TRBV6-5 and TRBJ2-1; TRBD1 aligns across 7 bases. CDR3 size: 14 residues. The germline gives CDR1 MNHEY, CDR2 SVGAGI. The ends lost 6 bases at V and 3 bases at J; junction bases unmatched: 5. The CDR3 nucleotides are TGTGCCAGCAGGGACAGGTACGACTACAATGAGCAGTTCTTC. Amino acids: CASRDRYDYNEQFF.

The chain is built from TRBV11-1 and TRBJ2-5; D assignment may be TRBD1 or TRBD2 (5 bases each). Per germline, CDR1 SGHAT and CDR2 FQDESV (reference sequence). The CDR3 sequence is 14 residues long. Trimming pared 5 bases from V and 4 bases from J, leaving 14 bases between. This chain's CDR3 is CASSDRGRRETQYF. The CDR3 DNA follows: TGTGCCAGCAGCGACCGGGGCCGAAGAGAGACCCAGTACTTC.

The chain links TRBV12-3 or TRBV12-4 to TRBJ2-7; D ambiguous. This CDR3 spans 13 amino acids. V dropped 1 base and J dropped 6 bases, with 10 bases sitting between them. CDR3 region: CASSLGEMSEQYF. In DNA, the CDR3 is TGTGCCAGCAGTTTAGGAGAGATGAGCGAGCAGTACTTC.

This chain connects TRBV6-5 to TRBJ1-5, with D possibly matching TRBD1 (5 bases). The germline V gene encodes CDR1 MNHEY and CDR2 SVGAGI. V was trimmed by 5 bases and J by 4 bases, leaving 12 bases between them. The CDR3 spans 14 residues. CDR3 protein: CASSTGAQNQPQHF. DNA for the CDR3: TGTGCCAGCAGTACCGGGGCGCAAAATCAGCCCCAGCATTTT.

J is TRBJ2-3 and V is TRBV9; tentatively, D is TRBD2 (6 bases). V lost 4 bases, J lost 2 bases, and 14 bases lay in between. CDR1 SGDLS and CDR2 YYNGEE come from the germline V gene. CDR3 length: 15 residues. This chain's CDR3 is CASSLDGSYTDTQYF. The CDR3 DNA is TGTGCCAGCAGCCTCGACGGGAGTTACACAGATACGCAGTATTTT.

The CDR3 sequence is CASSLGGVGTEAFF. CDR3 in DNA: TGTGCCAGCAGCTTGGGAGGGGTCGGCACTGAAGCTTTCTTT. The chain joins TRBV13 to TRBJ1-1; tentative D call: TRBD1 (5 bases). This CDR3 is 14 amino acids long. Germline CDR1 is PRHDT and CDR2 is FYEKMQ (reference sequence). V was clipped by 3 bases and J by 4 bases, with 12 bases between them.

V is TRBV6-5 and J is TRBJ1-2; D is possibly TRBD1 (6 bases). The CDR3 length is 14 residues. Deletions cut 7 bases from V and 3 bases from J, with 15 bases between. Germline V gene sequence: CDR1 MNHEY, CDR2 SVGAGI. DNA of the CDR3: TGTGCCAGCACTGGGGGGGGCCTAGACTATGGCTACACCTTC. It encodes CASTGGGLDYGYTF.

The rearrangement links TRBV7-2 to TRBJ1-5, with a possible D match to TRBD1 (5 bases). V was trimmed by 1 base and J by 3 bases, leaving 10 bases between them. The CDR3 covers 15 residues. The germline V gene has CDR1 SGHTA and CDR2 FQGNSA. The CDR3 nucleotides are TGTGCCAGCAGCTTAGGGCGACAGACCAATCAGCCCCAGCATTTT. It codes for CASSLGRQTNQPQHF.

The table lists this clone with a count of one. This chain uses TRBV19 with TRBJ1-1; D may be TRBD1 (6 bases). This CDR3 region has 13 residues. Trimming cost V 7 bases and J 1 base, with 10 bases left between them. Germline loops: CDR1 LNHDA, CDR2 SQIVND (reference sequence). CDR3 sequence reads: CASTAGQNTEAFF. The DNA for the CDR3 is TGTGCCAGTACGGCGGGACAGAACACTGAAGCTTTCTTT. Combining the CDR3 with reference TRBV19 and TRBJ1-1 gives the whole variable domain DGGITQSPKYLFRKEGQNVTLSCEQNLNHDAMYWYRQDPGQGLRLIYYSQIVNDFQKGDIAEGYSVSREKKESFPLTVTSAQKNPTAFYLCASTAGQNTEAFFGQGTRLTVV.

J is TRBJ1-1 and V is TRBV9, with 8 bases identical to TRBD1. V dropped 5 bases and J dropped 1; count of bases not matched to a gene: 4. The germline V gene encodes CDR1 SGDLS and CDR2 YYNGEE. There are 14 residues in the CDR3. CDR3 coding DNA: TGTGCCAGCAGAGCCGGGACAGGGAACACTGAAGCTTTCTTT. Translated, it gives CASRAGTGNTEAFF.

The V call is TRBV5-1, the J call TRBJ1-3, with 9 bases aligning to TRBD1. The V segment lost 4 bases and the J segment 1 base; nucleotides outside the gene matches: 6. This CDR3 has 16 residues. The germline gives CDR1 SGHRS, CDR2 YFSETQ. CDR3 region: CASSLGQGRSGNTIYF. The CDR3 bases are TGCGCCAGCAGCCTTGGACAGGGGCGTTCTGGAAACACCATATATTTT.

The CDR3 nucleotides read TGTGCCAGCAGCGTAACTAGCGGGGGGACGAACACCGGGGAGCTGTTTTTT. As protein: CASSVTSGGTNTGELFF. The rearrangement uses TRBV9 and TRBJ2-2; TRBD2 agrees at 12 bases. The CDR3 contains 17 residues. Germline trimming cut 1 base from V and 0 bases from J; bases unmatched to any gene: 1. The V gene's germline CDR1 is SGDLS and CDR2 YYNGEE.

This rearrangement joins TRBV9 to TRBJ2-2; D is unresolved. Between the trimmed V and J ends, which lost 5 bases and 4 bases, there was a span of 6 bases. CDR3 length: 12 residues. Germline V CDR1 and CDR2: SGDLS, YYNGEE. In DNA form, the CDR3 reads TGTGCCAGCAGGAAGGGCACCGGGGAGCTGTTTTTT. It specifies CASRKGTGELFF.

The chain recombines TRBV3-1 (or the pseudogene TRBV3-2) with TRBJ2-6, with unresolved D. CDR1 is LGHDT, CDR2 YNNKEL, per germline (reference sequence). The V gene lost 3 bases and the J gene lost 4 bases, with 10 bases spanning the gap. This CDR3 is 15 amino acids long. The CDR3: CASSQGPTGANVLTF. Here the CDR3 DNA reads TGTGCCAGCAGCCAGGGTCCAACCGGGGCCAACGTCCTGACTTTC.